The rows below give T cell receptor beta chains drawn from one sample of a study of T cells in Graves' hyperthyroidism and ophthalmopathy. TCRdb itself ran the multiplex PCR reads through MiXCR, one entry per CDR3 protein. There are 550,000 to 700,000 distinct CDR3 sequences in the sample; around 46% occur only once, and around 20% lies in the top ten. Sequenced sample: peripheral blood or thyroid tissue (not recorded which). These receptors all come from an adult woman with Graves' disease, either hyperthyroidism or ophthalmopathy (not recorded which). The CDR3 runs from the conserved cysteine through the conserved F or W. The D gene is left open where the match is weak.

d_call j_call v_call cdr3_aa
- TRBJ2-3 TRBV25-1 CASSDVYTDTQYF
- TRBJ2-7 TRBV10-2 CASSDPLPSSSGKGGLSSYEQYF
TRBD1 TRBJ2-7 TRBV20-1 CSALDRGDEQYF
- TRBJ1-3 TRBV14 CASSQARNTIYF
TRBD1 TRBJ1-2 TRBV9 CASSPEGQQNYGYTF
- TRBJ1-5 TRBV7-2 CASSLPDRWQPQHF
TRBD1 TRBJ2-7 TRBV7-4 CASSVAGQGALYF
TRBD2 TRBJ2-7 TRBV7-2 CASSLAGTSLSYEQYF
- TRBJ1-6 TRBV9 CASSVGGNSPLHF
- TRBJ1-1 TRBV6-5 CAISESGVNTEAFF
TRBD1 TRBJ1-5 TRBV20-1 CSASTGGNQPQHF
- TRBJ1-2 TRBV29-1 CSVYGMNYGYTF
- TRBJ1-1 TRBV20-1 CSARPNVEAFF
- TRBJ2-5 TRBV28 CASSLGLPAGLQETQYF
TRBD2 TRBJ2-7 TRBV10-1 CASSDGSGRAVGEQYF
TRBD1 TRBJ1-2 TRBV20-1 CSARATGAFGYTF
- TRBJ1-5 TRBV12-3/TRBV12-4 CASSLVAGQPQHF
- TRBJ2-2 TRBV29-1 CSVEGRGRLGELFF
TRBD1 TRBJ1-1 TRBV7-2 CASSLVGQGDEAFF
TRBD1 TRBJ2-7 TRBV7-9 CASSLTGQGTSYEQYF
- TRBJ1-3 TRBV25-1 CASAGSGIGNTIYF
TRBD1 TRBJ2-2 TRBV2 CASREDTGVGELFF
- TRBJ2-5 TRBV9 CASSVGGETQYF
TRBD1 TRBJ1-6 TRBV7-8 CASSTGTGVVSPLHF
TRBD1 TRBJ1-6 TRBV6-6 CASTSDADRGHSPLHF
- TRBJ1-5 TRBV7-9 CASSQGHQPQHF
- TRBJ2-7 TRBV20-1 CSASALGTPAYEQYF
- TRBJ2-7 TRBV6-5 CASGRTESHEQYF
TRBD2 TRBJ2-5 TRBV14 CASSQDAGGAETQYF
TRBD1 TRBJ2-7 TRBV27 CASSLAQGEISYEQYF
TRBD1 TRBJ1-5 TRBV10-3 CAISVPGQGDDQPQHF
- TRBJ1-1 TRBV5-1 CASSLGQVADGAFF
- TRBJ1-6 TRBV12-3/TRBV12-4 CASRPSTGLGSPLHF
TRBD1 TRBJ2-7 TRBV10-3 CAISDETGKTYEQYF
- TRBJ1-1 TRBV5-1 CASSLYRAENTEAFF
TRBD2 TRBJ2-5 TRBV20-1 CSASRAGGETQYF
TRBD1 TRBJ1-5 TRBV27 CASSFLSPRGQGIRAQHF
- TRBJ2-2 TRBV19 CASSITITGELFF
- TRBJ2-2 TRBV29-1 CSVEGGAPGELFF
TRBD2 TRBJ2-7 TRBV2 CASSGGLGSYEQYF
- TRBJ2-7 TRBV20-1 CSASALGHYEQYF
TRBD1 TRBJ1-1 TRBV11-2 CASSRDRIKAFF
TRBD1 TRBJ1-1 TRBV20-1 CSAPGQGSMAEAFF
- TRBJ1-1 TRBV4-1 CASSQGPRYSDTEAFF
TRBD1 TRBJ1-5 TRBV5-1 CASSPGTGMNQPQHF
TRBD1 TRBJ1-4 TRBV15 CATDNGTEEKLFF
- TRBJ1-2 TRBV2 CASSRGQTYGYTF